A single sample gave rise to the 25 T cell receptor beta chains below, sequenced in a study of cytotoxic CD8 clonotypes in ibrutinib-treated CLL listed by TCRdb under 2021. Library preparation was by the immunoSEQ multiplex PCR assay. Sourced from immuneACCESS, this table was stored by TCRdb with only in-frame sequences that have V and J called. A share of the clones is absent; for the studies checked, an unresolved V gene accounts for under half, and the remainder has no known explanation. The sample table lists about 160,000 clones, about 80% of them with a count of one. Over 2% of the sample lies in the top ten. The intended sense of this specimen's time point label: 12 months on ibrutinib. Material: PBMCs, obtained after 12 months of ibrutinib treatment. Receptors originate from a human donor with chronic lymphocytic leukemia.

A few counts support this clone. The rearrangement uses TRBV4-3 and TRBJ1-5; D is undetermined. Germline-derived CDR1 and CDR2 are LGHNA and YSLEER. The length of the CDR3 is 14 residues. V lost 5 bases and J lost 3, with 11 bases in between. The CDR3 coding sequence is TGCGCCAGCAGCTCCGGACGGATCAATCAGCCCCAGCATTTT. Residues: CASSSGRINQPQHF.

The chain is built from TRBV11-2 and TRBJ2-1; 7 bases are a match to TRBD2. There are 15 residues in the CDR3. V gave up 4 bases and J gave up 7 bases; unmatched junction bases: 10. Germline V gene data show CDR1 as SGHAT and CDR2 as FQNNGV. CDR3 DNA sequence: TGTGCCAGCAGCTCGCAGACTAGCATTCTAAATGAGCAGTTCTTC. Amino acids: CASSSQTSILNEQFF.

This clone was detected only a few times. The rearrangement joins TRBV27 to TRBJ2-2; D unclear. There are 13 residues in the CDR3. The V and J ends lost 1 base and 10 bases respectively, with 10 bases between them. Germline CDR1 MNHEY, CDR2 SMNVEV (reference sequence). The chain's CDR3 is CASSLYAWTELFF. Here the CDR3 DNA reads TGTGCCAGCAGTTTATATGCGTGGACGGAGCTGTTTTTT.

This clone has more than one count but fewer than ten. This chain connects TRBV28 to TRBJ2-7; TRBD2 is a possible D gene (6 bases). Germline CDR1 and CDR2: MDHEN and SYDVKM. There are 14 residues in the CDR3. V gave up 5 bases and J gave up 12 bases, with 23 bases separating them. The CDR3 is CASSNRPGGGAGYF. The CDR3 nucleotides read TGTGCCAGCAGTAACAGACCGGGTGGCGGGGCAGGGTACTTC.

This clone occurred a few times. V gene TRBV7-9 combines with J gene TRBJ2-7; D is undetermined. Trimming shortened V by 5 bases and J by 9 bases, and 14 bases separated the two germline ends. The germline V gene has CDR1 SEHNR and CDR2 FQNEAQ (reference sequence). The CDR3 covers 12 residues. CDR3 residues: CASSPTATGQYF. CDR3 DNA sequence: TGTGCCAGCAGCCCAACCGCTACGGGGCAGTACTTC.

The V gene is TRBV7-9, the J gene TRBJ1-4; D is unresolved. Trimming pared 5 bases from V and 0 bases from J, leaving 13 bases between. In germline, CDR1 is SEHNR, CDR2 FQNEAQ (reference sequence). The CDR3 is 16 residues long. CDR3 in amino acids: CASSVPRLATNEKLFF. CDR3 DNA sequence: TGTGCCAGCAGCGTCCCCCGTCTCGCAACTAATGAAAAACTGTTTTTT.

This rearrangement joins TRBV10-2 to TRBJ1-1, with a weak D call TRBD1 (5 bases). The V end lost 4 bases, the J end lost 1 base, and 7 bases lay between the germline ends. The CDR3 runs to 13 residues. In germline, CDR1 is WSHSY, CDR2 SAAADI. The CDR3 DNA is TGCGCCAGCAGTGGAAGGGGGAACACTGAAGCTTTCTTT. Its protein is CASSGRGNTEAFF.

The chain employs TRBV6-6 and TRBJ1-1; D is ambiguous. The CDR3 contains 8 residues. Per germline, CDR1 MNHNY and CDR2 SVGAGI (reference sequence). V lost 5 bases, J lost 8 bases, and 0 bases lay in between. The DNA of the CDR3 is TGTGCCAGCAGTGAAGCTTTCTTT. Translated: CASSEAFF.

The chain has TRBV9 and TRBJ1-1; D gene uncertain. Between the trimmed V and J ends, which lost 1 base and 1 base, there was a span of 5 bases. The CDR3 length is 13 residues. In germline, CDR1 is SGDLS, CDR2 YYNGEE. CDR3 residues: CASSVRGNTEAFF. As DNA, the CDR3 is TGTGCCAGCAGCGTACGAGGGAACACTGAAGCTTTCTTT. Based on the CDR3 plus reference TRBV9 and TRBJ1-1, the full variable domain is DSGVTQTPKHLITATGQRVTLRCSPRSGDLSVYWYQQSLDQGLQFLIQYYNGEERAKGNILERFSAQQFPDLHSELNLSSLELGDSALYFCASSVRGNTEAFFGQGTRLTVV.

V usage is TRBV5-6 and J usage is TRBJ2-1; D is unclear. Trimming removed 4 bases from V and 0 bases from J, with 14 bases in between. The V gene's germline CDR1 is SGHDT and CDR2 YYEEEE. The CDR3 covers 16 residues. The CDR3 reads CASSLGAARSYNEQFF. Written as DNA, the CDR3 is TGTGCCAGCAGCCTGGGTGCGGCTCGCTCCTACAATGAGCAGTTCTTC.

The chain couples TRBV2 to TRBJ1-5; D is unresolved. Trimming took 5 bases from V and 9 from J, leaving 14 bases between them. CDR1 SNHLY and CDR2 FYNNEI come from the germline V gene. The CDR3 runs 13 residues. The CDR3 loop reads CASSQSDHTPQHF. The CDR3 nucleotides read TGTGCCAGCAGTCAATCGGACCACACGCCCCAGCATTTT.

The rearrangement links TRBV9 to TRBJ2-7; possibly TRBD2 for D (5 bases). The CDR3 is made up of 16 amino acids. V was cut by 5 bases and J by 2 bases, with 20 bases left in between. Looked up from germline, CDR1 is SGDLS and CDR2 is YYNGEE. The CDR3 here is CASRALESPRAYEQYF. The CDR3 DNA is TGTGCCAGCAGAGCACTAGAATCTCCTCGGGCCTACGAGCAGTACTTC.

V and J are TRBV28 and TRBJ1-5; the match to TRBD1 covers 12 bases. This CDR3 comprises 19 residues. V lost 7 bases, J lost 0 bases, and 13 bases stayed unmatched. Germline V lookup: CDR1 MDHEN, CDR2 SYDVKM. CDR3 DNA: TGTGCCAGCATCCCCCTGGGACAGGGGGCTCACTATAGCAATCAGCCCCAGCATTTT. This encodes CASIPLGQGAHYSNQPQHF.

The chain uses TRBV6-5 and TRBJ1-2; no reliable D call. Germline assignment: CDR1 MNHEY and CDR2 SVGAGI. Trimming shortened V by 2 bases and J by 4 bases, and 14 bases separated the two germline ends. CDR3 length: 15 amino acids. The CDR3 DNA follows: TGTGCCAGCAGTTACGCCGCGGAGGGTGGCTATGGCTACACCTTC. It is translated as CASSYAAEGGYGYTF.

V is TRBV20-1 and J is TRBJ1-4; TRBD1 is a possible D gene (5 bases). Germline-derived CDR1 and CDR2 are DFQATT and SNEGSKA (reference sequence). V was shortened by 7 bases and J by 11 bases, with 11 bases between the two germline ends. The CDR3 is 10 amino acids. The CDR3 DNA reads as TGCAGTGTCCAGGGCGGGAAACTGTTTTTT. Translation gives CSVQGGKLFF.

V is TRBV7-3 and J is TRBJ1-2, with D hard to call. The V end was cut by 2 bases, the J end by 8 bases, with 12 bases between. Germline V gene sequence: CDR1 SGHTA, CDR2 FQGTGA. This CDR3 contains 13 residues. The CDR3 here is CASSLSAGMGYTF. CDR3 nucleotide sequence: TGTGCCAGCAGCTTATCGGCGGGGATGGGCTACACCTTC.

With respect to this clone: A much larger clone lies a single base off, so this may be a read error. The chain combines TRBV14 with TRBJ1-1, with TRBD1 matching over 7 bases. Germline lookup yields CDR1 SGHDN and CDR2 FVKESK. The CDR3 runs 15 residues. The CDR3 protein is CAGSRRDSGAAEAFF. The CDR3 region has the DNA TGTGCCGGCAGCCGTAGGGACAGTGGAGCCGCTGAAGCTTTCTTT.

The chain carries TRBV28 and TRBJ2-7; D unclear. The germline CDR1 and CDR2 sequences are MDHEN and SYDVKM. Trimming shortened V by 3 bases and J by 6 bases, and 12 bases separated the two germline ends. This CDR3 has 13 residues. The CDR3 DNA is TGTGCCAGCAGTTTCCCCGGAGTTTTCGAGCAGTACTTC. Its translation: CASSFPGVFEQYF.

The chain carries TRBV6-1 and TRBJ2-5, with D possibly being TRBD1 or TRBD2 (5 bases each). V lost 6 bases, J lost 1 base, and 9 bases lay in between. Looked up from germline, CDR1 is MNHNS and CDR2 is SASEGT. This CDR3 region has 13 residues. CDR3 in amino acids: CASSMGTQETQYF. The DNA for the CDR3 is TGTGCCAGCAGCATGGGGACCCAAGAGACCCAGTACTTC.

As to this clone: At one end the junction does not follow the germline gene, possibly because of a read error. The CDR3 nucleotides are TGTGCCAGCACTTTAACAGGAAATGAAAAACTGTTTTTT. Translated: CASTLTGNEKLFF. The chain combines TRBV28 with TRBJ1-4; a weak D match, TRBD1 (5 bases). The CDR3 sequence is 13 residues long. Per germline, CDR1 MDHEN and CDR2 SYDVKM.

The genes are TRBV28 and TRBJ2-7, with TRBD1 identical over 9 bases. Trimming removed 10 bases from V and 2 bases from J; junction bases left unmatched: 6. There are 13 residues in the CDR3. Germline V gene lookup returns CDR1 MDHEN and CDR2 SYDVKM. The CDR3 DNA reads TGTGCCACCAAACAGGGGGCTCCCTACGAGCAGTACTTC. Translating it yields CATKQGAPYEQYF.

The rearrangement joins TRBV5-1 to TRBJ2-7; D uncertain. Trimming removed 3 bases from V and 0 bases from J, with 10 bases in between. This CDR3 contains 14 residues. The germline V gene encodes CDR1 SGHRS and CDR2 YFSETQ. The CDR3 here is CASSSGPNSYEQYF. The CDR3 DNA reads as TGCGCCAGCAGCTCCGGACCCAACTCCTACGAGCAGTACTTC. Together with reference TRBV5-1 and TRBJ2-7, the CDR3 gives the full variable domain: KAGVTQTPRYLIKTRGQQVTLSCSPISGHRSVSWYQQTPGQGLQFLFEYFSETQRNKGNFPGRFSGRQFSNSRSEMNVSTLELGDSALYLCASSSGPNSYEQYFGPGTRLTVT.

The V and J genes are TRBV5-8 and TRBJ1-4; D is uncertain. Germline lookup yields CDR1 SGHTS and CDR2 YDEGEE. Trimming shortened V by 3 bases and J by 6 bases, and 15 bases separated the two germline ends. The CDR3 covers 15 residues. This CDR3 reads CASSSLGELDEKLFF. In DNA, the CDR3 is TGTGCCAGCAGCTCCCTTGGGGAATTGGATGAAAAACTGTTTTTT.

V usage is TRBV6-4 and J usage is TRBJ2-2; a possible D gene is TRBD1 (5 bases). Germline CDR1 is MRHNA and CDR2 is SNTAGT. This CDR3 has 14 residues. V lost 6 bases and J 7 bases, leaving 15 bases between the germline ends. The CDR3 nucleotides are TGTGCCAGCAGCCCGGACACGGTCGTCGGGGAGCTGTTTTTT. Amino acid sequence: CASSPDTVVGELFF.

The rearrangement links TRBV6-1 to TRBJ2-4, with 7 bases identical to TRBD2. The CDR3 is 15 residues long. The V segment lost 11 bases and the J segment 0 bases; nucleotides outside the gene matches: 10. Germline V CDR1 and CDR2: MNHNS, SASEGT. CDR3 region: CALRGENLAKNIQYF. As DNA, the CDR3 is TGTGCCCTCCGGGGGGAGAACCTAGCCAAAAACATTCAGTACTTC.